These T cell receptor beta chains were read from a single sample in a study of shared clonotypes between healthy human individuals. Sequencing was performed with immunoSEQ multiplex PCR; in TCRdb, only in-frame clones are kept and a portion is missing. Of just over 2,000,000 clones in the sample, 85% to 95% were seen once. The sequenced sample consisted of naive CD4+ T cells sorted from blood. These receptors originate from a man in his late teens or twenties in good health. CDR3s include the opening cysteine and the closing phenylalanine or tryptophan. A D gene is named only where the DNA matches it firmly. Clone size is shown for a subset of rows, as once, few, many or a class of expanded clone.

j_call: TRBJ2-7; d_call: .; clone_size: .; v_call: TRBV5-1; cdr3_aa: CASSPDRGMRSYEQYF; cdr3_nt: TGCGCCAGCAGCCCGGATCGGGGGATGAGGTCCTACGAGCAGTACTTC
j_call: TRBJ1-3; d_call: .; clone_size: .; v_call: TRBV25-1; cdr3_aa: CASSEGDGNTIYF; cdr3_nt: TGTGCCAGCAGTGAAGGAGATGGAAACACCATATATTTT
j_call: TRBJ2-7; d_call: TRBD1; clone_size: .; v_call: TRBV10-3; cdr3_aa: CAIRDRGNYEQYF; cdr3_nt: TGTGCCATCCGGGACAGGGGTAACTACGAGCAGTACTTC
j_call: TRBJ2-2; d_call: .; clone_size: .; v_call: TRBV30; cdr3_aa: CAWTVRIGGQSGELFF; cdr3_nt: TGTGCCTGGACCGTTCGAATAGGGGGGCAGAGCGGGGAGCTGTTTTTT
j_call: TRBJ2-3; d_call: TRBD1; clone_size: .; v_call: TRBV28; cdr3_aa: CASSGLGQGGTDTQYF; cdr3_nt: TGTGCCAGCAGTGGCCTCGGACAGGGCGGCACAGATACGCAGTATTTT
j_call: TRBJ2-7; d_call: TRBD1; clone_size: once; v_call: TRBV6-5; cdr3_aa: CASRTTGGNYEQYF; cdr3_nt: TGTGCCAGCAGGACGACAGGGGGCAACTACGAGCAGTACTTC
j_call: TRBJ1-2; d_call: .; clone_size: .; v_call: TRBV20-1; cdr3_aa: CSATEFYGYTF; cdr3_nt: TGCAGTGCTACAGAGTTCTATGGCTACACCTTC
j_call: TRBJ2-2; d_call: .; clone_size: .; v_call: TRBV7-8; cdr3_aa: CASSLEVGWWNTGELFF; cdr3_nt: TGTGCCAGCAGCTTAGAAGTGGGGTGGTGGAACACCGGGGAGCTGTTTTTT
j_call: TRBJ2-1; d_call: TRBD2; clone_size: .; v_call: TRBV4-1; cdr3_aa: CASSQASGRSYNEQFF; cdr3_nt: TGCGCCAGCAGCCAAGCTAGCGGGCGCTCCTACAATGAGCAGTTCTTC
j_call: TRBJ1-1; d_call: .; clone_size: .; v_call: TRBV7-2; cdr3_aa: CASSLWGSQNTEAFF; cdr3_nt: TGTGCCAGCAGCCTGTGGGGGTCGCAAAACACTGAAGCTTTCTTT
j_call: TRBJ1-2; d_call: TRBD1; clone_size: .; v_call: TRBV2; cdr3_aa: CASSETGQGQNGYTF; cdr3_nt: TGTGCCAGCAGTGAAACCGGACAGGGGCAGAATGGCTACACCTTC
j_call: TRBJ1-6; d_call: TRBD1; clone_size: .; v_call: TRBV5-8; cdr3_aa: CASSSGQGVSPLHF; cdr3_nt: TGTGCCAGCAGCTCCGGACAGGGTGTGTCACCCCTCCACTTT
j_call: TRBJ2-1; d_call: TRBD1; clone_size: .; v_call: TRBV7-8; cdr3_aa: CASSFSGTGGYNEQFF; cdr3_nt: TGTGCCAGCAGCTTTTCCGGGACAGGGGGATACAATGAGCAGTTCTTC
j_call: TRBJ2-7; d_call: TRBD2; clone_size: once; v_call: TRBV10-3; cdr3_aa: CAISAGTSYEQYF; cdr3_nt: TGTGCCATCAGTGCCGGGACTAGCTACGAGCAGTACTTC
j_call: TRBJ2-7; d_call: TRBD1; clone_size: .; v_call: TRBV7-7; cdr3_aa: CASSPDRVGEQYF; cdr3_nt: TGTGCTAGCAGCCCCGACAGGGTGGGGGAGCAGTACTTC
j_call: TRBJ1-2; d_call: TRBD1; clone_size: .; v_call: TRBV7-3; cdr3_aa: CASSSDAAGGPYGYTF; cdr3_nt: TGTGCCAGCAGCTCCGATGCCGCAGGGGGCCCCTATGGCTACACCTTC
j_call: TRBJ2-6; d_call: .; clone_size: .; v_call: TRBV18; cdr3_aa: CASSPDLSGANVLTF; cdr3_nt: TGTGCCAGCTCCCCCGACCTCTCTGGGGCCAACGTCCTGACTTTC
j_call: TRBJ2-3; d_call: .; clone_size: .; v_call: TRBV10-3; cdr3_aa: CATERADTQYF; cdr3_nt: TGTGCCACGGAGCGGGCAGATACGCAGTATTTT
j_call: TRBJ2-3; d_call: .; clone_size: .; v_call: TRBV6-5; cdr3_aa: CASSYGANTQYF; cdr3_nt: TGTGCCAGCAGTTACGGCGCAAATACGCAGTATTTT
j_call: TRBJ2-2; d_call: .; clone_size: once; v_call: TRBV5-1; cdr3_aa: CASSPRAGQGRTGELFF; cdr3_nt: TGCGCCAGCAGCCCCCGGGCGGGGCAGGGCCGCACCGGGGAGCTGTTTTTT
j_call: TRBJ2-3; d_call: TRBD1; clone_size: .; v_call: TRBV18; cdr3_aa: CASSPPSGGYTDTQYF; cdr3_nt: TGTGCCAGCTCACCCCCCTCAGGGGGCTACACAGATACGCAGTATTTT
j_call: TRBJ1-1; d_call: .; clone_size: .; v_call: TRBV9; cdr3_aa: CASSARDTSEAFF; cdr3_nt: TGTGCCAGCAGCGCCCGTGACACCTCTGAAGCTTTCTTT
j_call: TRBJ2-1; d_call: .; clone_size: .; v_call: TRBV6-1; cdr3_aa: CASSEQSRGTNEQFF; cdr3_nt: TGTGCCAGCAGTGAACAATCCCGGGGGACTAATGAGCAGTTCTTC
j_call: TRBJ2-7; d_call: .; clone_size: .; v_call: TRBV5-1; cdr3_aa: CASSPIGGSYEQYF; cdr3_nt: TGCGCCAGCAGCCCGATTGGAGGGTCCTACGAGCAGTACTTC
j_call: TRBJ2-1; d_call: TRBD1; clone_size: .; v_call: TRBV30; cdr3_aa: CAWRGTGAYNEQFF; cdr3_nt: TGTGCCTGGAGGGGGACAGGGGCCTACAATGAGCAGTTCTTC
j_call: TRBJ1-1; d_call: TRBD1; clone_size: .; v_call: TRBV5-1; cdr3_aa: CASSLTRGGSEAFF; cdr3_nt: TGCGCCAGCAGCTTGACCCGAGGGGGCTCTGAAGCTTTCTTT
j_call: TRBJ1-6; d_call: .; clone_size: .; v_call: TRBV7-2; cdr3_aa: CASRRQAGMWPLHF; cdr3_nt: TGTGCCAGCAGGAGACAGGCGGGTATGTGGCCCCTCCACTTT
j_call: TRBJ2-7; d_call: .; clone_size: .; v_call: TRBV5-1; cdr3_aa: CASSLSGVSAYEQYF; cdr3_nt: TGCGCCAGCAGCTTGTCTGGGGTATCAGCCTACGAGCAGTACTTC
j_call: TRBJ2-7; d_call: .; clone_size: .; v_call: TRBV7-9; cdr3_aa: CASSLGGQGGEQYF; cdr3_nt: TGTGCCAGCAGCTTAGGTGGACAGGGAGGGGAGCAGTACTTC
j_call: TRBJ2-7; d_call: .; clone_size: .; v_call: TRBV7-9; cdr3_aa: CASSAPGVNYEQYF; cdr3_nt: TGTGCCAGCAGCGCCCCGGGTGTTAACTACGAGCAGTACTTC
j_call: TRBJ2-2; d_call: .; clone_size: .; v_call: TRBV9; cdr3_aa: CASSVDPSGTGELFF; cdr3_nt: TGTGCCAGCAGCGTAGATCCGTCGGGAACCGGGGAGCTGTTTTTT
j_call: TRBJ2-2; d_call: TRBD2; clone_size: .; v_call: TRBV6-4; cdr3_aa: CASPHRTSGRAGGTGELFF; cdr3_nt: TGTGCCAGCCCCCACCGGACTAGCGGGAGGGCCGGGGGCACCGGGGAGCTGTTTTTT
j_call: TRBJ1-1; d_call: TRBD1; clone_size: .; v_call: TRBV5-1; cdr3_aa: CASSRTGSWDTEAFF; cdr3_nt: TGCGCCAGCAGCCGGACAGGGTCCTGGGACACTGAAGCTTTCTTT
j_call: TRBJ2-2; d_call: TRBD1; clone_size: .; v_call: TRBV29-1; cdr3_aa: CSVEQQGWVGELFF; cdr3_nt: TGCAGCGTTGAACAACAGGGGTGGGTCGGGGAGCTGTTTTTT
j_call: TRBJ2-1; d_call: .; clone_size: .; v_call: TRBV4-3; cdr3_aa: CASSQESGHEQFF; cdr3_nt: TGCGCCAGCAGCCAAGAATCGGGTCACGAGCAGTTCTTC
j_call: TRBJ1-2; d_call: TRBD1; clone_size: .; v_call: TRBV19; cdr3_aa: CASSLPGQGNYGYTF; cdr3_nt: TGTGCCAGTAGCCTACCGGGACAGGGGAACTATGGCTACACCTTC
j_call: TRBJ2-5; d_call: .; clone_size: .; v_call: TRBV2; cdr3_aa: CATRSIQGVQETQYF; cdr3_nt: TGTGCCACCCGATCGATCCAGGGAGTACAAGAGACCCAGTACTTC
j_call: TRBJ2-7; d_call: TRBD2; clone_size: .; v_call: TRBV13; cdr3_aa: CASSLVPSGGFSYEQYF; cdr3_nt: TGTGCCAGCAGCTTAGTACCTAGCGGGGGCTTCTCCTACGAGCAGTACTTC
j_call: TRBJ2-3; d_call: .; clone_size: .; v_call: TRBV19; cdr3_aa: CASSPTFSTDTQYF; cdr3_nt: TGTGCCAGTAGTCCGACGTTTAGCACAGATACGCAGTATTTT
j_call: TRBJ2-2; d_call: .; clone_size: once; v_call: TRBV11-2; cdr3_aa: CATSGTRGTGELFF; cdr3_nt: TGTGCCACGTCCGGGACACGAGGAACCGGGGAGCTGTTTTTT
j_call: TRBJ2-3; d_call: .; clone_size: .; v_call: TRBV6-1; cdr3_aa: CASSEAGSTDTQYF; cdr3_nt: TGTGCCAGCAGTGAAGCTGGCAGCACAGATACGCAGTATTTT
j_call: TRBJ2-6; d_call: TRBD1; clone_size: .; v_call: TRBV11-1; cdr3_aa: CASSPRDRLSGANVLTF; cdr3_nt: TGTGCCAGCAGCCCACGGGACAGACTGTCTGGGGCCAACGTCCTGACTTTC
j_call: TRBJ1-6; d_call: .; clone_size: .; v_call: TRBV30; cdr3_aa: CAWSVGQGNSPLHF; cdr3_nt: TGTGCCTGGAGTGTGGGGCAGGGGAACTCACCCCTCCACTTT
j_call: TRBJ2-3; d_call: TRBD2; clone_size: once; v_call: TRBV4-1; cdr3_aa: CASSQLAGATDTQYF; cdr3_nt: TGCGCCAGCAGCCAACTAGCGGGGGCCACAGATACGCAGTATTTT
j_call: TRBJ1-6; d_call: .; clone_size: .; v_call: TRBV5-4; cdr3_aa: CASSSLGTVDNSPLHF; cdr3_nt: TGTGCCAGCAGCTCCCTCGGGACCGTCGATAATTCACCCCTCCACTTT
j_call: TRBJ2-1; d_call: TRBD1; clone_size: .; v_call: TRBV6-1; cdr3_aa: CASSEEGTVYNEQFF; cdr3_nt: TGTGCCAGCAGTGAAGAGGGGACAGTCTACAATGAGCAGTTCTTC